This T cell receptor (beta chain) was profiled in a study of esophageal squamous cell carcinoma under preoperative chemotherapy. Turning to the study itself: Both tumor-infiltrating lymphocytes and peripheral blood T cells were profiled.

CDR1 and CDR2 (germline): SGHAT, FQDESV (reference sequence). V shed 4 bases and J shed 2 bases, with 8 bases lying between them. The CDR3 loop spans 13 amino acids. TCRdb re-called the PCR reads through MiXCR, storing one row per CDR3 protein. The table includes 34,000 or so distinct CDR3 sequences, approximately 55% detected once. Described time point: after preoperative PTX-NDP chemotherapy. Study findings and constraints: Chemotherapy was followed by significantly higher TCR diversity in peripheral T cells only, not tumor-infiltrating lymphocytes. Paclitaxel-nedaplatin therapy caused immediate, substantial clonotype frequency changes.

In the case of this clonotype: What it recognizes is unknown. The CDR3 ends on some other residue instead of the conserved phenylalanine or tryptophan, so this is likely a read error.

V gene TRBV11-1 combines with J gene TRBJ2-5; D is unclear. This sample was obtained from a patient given preoperative chemotherapy. The source of this sequence is a human donor with esophageal squamous cell carcinoma. The donor label of this sample is uncertain. CDR3 in amino acids: CASSSAGQETQYC. CDR3 in DNA: TGTGCCAGCAGCTCTGCAGGACAAGAGACCCAGTACTGC.